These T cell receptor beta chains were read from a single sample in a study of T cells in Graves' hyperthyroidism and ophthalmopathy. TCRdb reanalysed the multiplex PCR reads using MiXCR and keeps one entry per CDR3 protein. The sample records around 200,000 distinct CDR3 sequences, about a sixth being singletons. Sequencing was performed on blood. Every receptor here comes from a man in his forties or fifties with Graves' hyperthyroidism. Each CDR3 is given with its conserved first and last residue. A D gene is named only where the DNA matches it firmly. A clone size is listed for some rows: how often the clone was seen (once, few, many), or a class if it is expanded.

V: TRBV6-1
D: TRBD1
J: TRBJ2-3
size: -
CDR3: CASSAGAGGLDTQYF

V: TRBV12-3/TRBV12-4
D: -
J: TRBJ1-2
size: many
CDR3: CASRLRDVLGYTF

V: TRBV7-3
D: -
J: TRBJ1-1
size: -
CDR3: CASSPATVNTEAFF

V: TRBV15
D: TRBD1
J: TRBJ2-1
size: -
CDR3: CATSRRQGGNEQFF

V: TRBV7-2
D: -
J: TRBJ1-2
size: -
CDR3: CASSPSWTDYGYTF

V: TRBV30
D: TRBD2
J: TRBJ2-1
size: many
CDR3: CAWSVDGGGASNEQFF

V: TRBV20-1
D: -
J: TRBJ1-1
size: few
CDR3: CSAHLGDTEAFF

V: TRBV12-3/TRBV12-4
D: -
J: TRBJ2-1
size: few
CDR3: CASSLVTNGISSYNEQFF

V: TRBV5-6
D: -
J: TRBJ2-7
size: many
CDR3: CASRPGLFYEQYF

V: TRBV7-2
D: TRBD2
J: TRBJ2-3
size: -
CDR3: CASSLPKGRGALTRSDTQYF

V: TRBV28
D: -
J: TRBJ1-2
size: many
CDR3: CATERGGGYGYTF

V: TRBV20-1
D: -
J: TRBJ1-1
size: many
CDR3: CSATSQGTLGWAFF

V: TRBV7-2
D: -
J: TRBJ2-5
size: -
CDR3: CASSLMFDFETQYF

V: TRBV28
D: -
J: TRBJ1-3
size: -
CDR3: CASSLTQGRRSGNTIYF

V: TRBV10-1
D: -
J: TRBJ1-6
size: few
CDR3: CASSDLQGSPLHF

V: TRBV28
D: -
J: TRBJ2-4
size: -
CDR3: CASISQGNDEAFFGQGKNIQYF

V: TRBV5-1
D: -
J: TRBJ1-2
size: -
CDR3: CASSTDPTGGYTF

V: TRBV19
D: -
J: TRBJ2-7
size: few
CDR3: CASSITPGLAYEQYF

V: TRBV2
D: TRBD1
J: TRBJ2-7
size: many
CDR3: CASSGDRASYEQYF

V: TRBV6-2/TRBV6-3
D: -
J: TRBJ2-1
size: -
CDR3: CASTDRDRALGGQFF

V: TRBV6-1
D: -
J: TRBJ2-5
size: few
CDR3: CASRSGTERETQYF

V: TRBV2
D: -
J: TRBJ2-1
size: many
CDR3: CASMGNEQFF

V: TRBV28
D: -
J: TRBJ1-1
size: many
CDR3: CASSSVQGRTEAFF

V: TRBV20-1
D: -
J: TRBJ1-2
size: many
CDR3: CSAGRSRGYGYTF

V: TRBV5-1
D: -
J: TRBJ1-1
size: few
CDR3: CASSQDSSPTEAFF

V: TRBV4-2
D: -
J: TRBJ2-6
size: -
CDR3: CASSPAGHLYSGANVLTF

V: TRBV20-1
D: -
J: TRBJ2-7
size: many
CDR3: CSAVDRRGSYEQYF

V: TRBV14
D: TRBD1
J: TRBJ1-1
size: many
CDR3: CASSFRQGEAPGTEAFF

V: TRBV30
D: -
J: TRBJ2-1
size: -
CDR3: CAWRGRLSYNEQFF

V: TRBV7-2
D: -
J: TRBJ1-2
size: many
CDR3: CASSLSSGYGYTF

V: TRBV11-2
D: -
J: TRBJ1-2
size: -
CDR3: CASSLALRGDYGYTF

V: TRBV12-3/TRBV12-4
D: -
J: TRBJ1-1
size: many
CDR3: CASSFTSGTEAFF